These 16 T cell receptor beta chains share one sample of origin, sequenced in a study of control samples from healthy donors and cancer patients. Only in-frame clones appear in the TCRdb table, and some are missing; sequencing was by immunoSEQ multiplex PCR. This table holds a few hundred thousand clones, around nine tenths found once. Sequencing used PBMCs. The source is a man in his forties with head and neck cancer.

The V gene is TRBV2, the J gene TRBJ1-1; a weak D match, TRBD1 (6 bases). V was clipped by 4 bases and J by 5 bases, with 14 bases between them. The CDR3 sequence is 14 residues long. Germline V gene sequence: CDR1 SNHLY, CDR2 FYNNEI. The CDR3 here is CASSVLGGGTEAFF. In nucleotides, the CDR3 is TGTGCCAGCAGTGTCCTAGGGGGTGGAACTGAAGCTTTCTTT.

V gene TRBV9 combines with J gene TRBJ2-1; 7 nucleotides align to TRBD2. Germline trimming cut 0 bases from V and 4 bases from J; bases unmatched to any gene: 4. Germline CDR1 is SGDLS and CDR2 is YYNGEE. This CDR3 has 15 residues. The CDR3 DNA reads TGTGCCAGCAGCGTAGATCTAGCGGAATACAATGAGCAGTTCTTC. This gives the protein CASSVDLAEYNEQFF.

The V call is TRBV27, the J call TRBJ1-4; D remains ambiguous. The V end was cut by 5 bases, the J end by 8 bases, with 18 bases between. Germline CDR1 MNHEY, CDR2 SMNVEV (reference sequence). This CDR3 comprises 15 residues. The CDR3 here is CASSHIQLPGEKLFF. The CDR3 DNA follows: TGTGCCAGCAGTCACATACAGCTGCCGGGGGAAAAACTGTTTTTT.

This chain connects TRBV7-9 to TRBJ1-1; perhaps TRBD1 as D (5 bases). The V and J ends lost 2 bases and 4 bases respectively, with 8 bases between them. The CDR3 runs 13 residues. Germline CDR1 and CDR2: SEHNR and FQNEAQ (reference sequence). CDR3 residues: CASSLSGITEAFF. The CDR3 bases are TGTGCCAGCAGCTTATCAGGGATCACTGAAGCTTTCTTT.

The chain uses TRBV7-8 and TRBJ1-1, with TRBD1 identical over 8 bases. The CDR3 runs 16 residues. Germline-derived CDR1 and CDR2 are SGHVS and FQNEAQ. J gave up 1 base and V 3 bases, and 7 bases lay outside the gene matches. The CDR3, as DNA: TGTGCCAGCAGCTTCTCTAACGGACAGGGGAACACTGAAGCTTTCTTT. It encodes CASSFSNGQGNTEAFF.

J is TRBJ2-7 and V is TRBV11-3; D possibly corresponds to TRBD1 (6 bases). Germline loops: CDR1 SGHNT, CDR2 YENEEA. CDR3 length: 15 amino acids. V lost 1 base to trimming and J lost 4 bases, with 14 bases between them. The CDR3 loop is CASSLGQGKEYEQYF. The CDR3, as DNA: TGTGCCAGCAGCTTAGGGCAGGGGAAAGAGTACGAGCAGTACTTC.

The CDR3 DNA reads as TGTGCCAGCAGTTTAGAGGGGGGGCCAATCGAGCAGTACTTC. Protein: CASSLEGGPIEQYF. The chain has TRBV28 and TRBJ2-7, with D perhaps TRBD2 (7 bases). CDR3 size: 14 residues. Trimming stripped 2 bases from V and 6 bases from J, with 14 bases between. The germline V gene encodes CDR1 MDHEN and CDR2 SYDVKM.

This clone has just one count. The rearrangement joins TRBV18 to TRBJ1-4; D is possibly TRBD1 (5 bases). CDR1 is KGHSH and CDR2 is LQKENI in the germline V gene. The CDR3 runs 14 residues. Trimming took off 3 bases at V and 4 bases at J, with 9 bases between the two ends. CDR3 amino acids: CASSPGPDNEKLFF. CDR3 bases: TGTGCCAGCTCACCGGGACCGGATAATGAAAAACTGTTTTTT.

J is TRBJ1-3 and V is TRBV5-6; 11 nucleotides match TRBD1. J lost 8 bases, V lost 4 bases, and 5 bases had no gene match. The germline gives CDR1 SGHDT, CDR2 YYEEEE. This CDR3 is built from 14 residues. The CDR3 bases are TGTGCCAGCAGCCTCGGGACAGGGGGTTACACCATATATTTT. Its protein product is CASSLGTGGYTIYF.

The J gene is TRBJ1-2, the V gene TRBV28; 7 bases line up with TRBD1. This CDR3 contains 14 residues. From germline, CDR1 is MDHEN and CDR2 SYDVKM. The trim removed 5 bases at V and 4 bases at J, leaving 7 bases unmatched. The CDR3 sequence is CASSRQGVIYGYTF. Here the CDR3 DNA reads TGTGCCAGCAGTCGCCAGGGGGTGATCTATGGCTACACCTTC.

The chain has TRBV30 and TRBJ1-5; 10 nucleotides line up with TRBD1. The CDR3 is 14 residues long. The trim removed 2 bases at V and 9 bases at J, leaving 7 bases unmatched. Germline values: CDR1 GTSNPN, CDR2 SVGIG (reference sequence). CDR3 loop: CAWSPRQGALPQHF. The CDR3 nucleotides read TGTGCCTGGAGTCCTAGACAGGGGGCATTGCCCCAGCATTTT.

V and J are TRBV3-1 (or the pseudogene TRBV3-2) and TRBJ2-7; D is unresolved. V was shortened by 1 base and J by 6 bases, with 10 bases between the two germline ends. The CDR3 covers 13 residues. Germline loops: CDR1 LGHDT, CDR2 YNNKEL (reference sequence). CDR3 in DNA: TGTGCCAGCAGCCAAGTGGGTGGAGTCGAGCAGTACTTC. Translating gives CASSQVGGVEQYF.

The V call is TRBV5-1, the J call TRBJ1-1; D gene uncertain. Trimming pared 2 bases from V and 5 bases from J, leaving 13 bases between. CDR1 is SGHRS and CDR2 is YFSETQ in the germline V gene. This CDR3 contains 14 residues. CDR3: CASSFTPGRTEAFF. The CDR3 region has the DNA TGCGCCAGCAGCTTTACTCCGGGTAGAACTGAAGCTTTCTTT.

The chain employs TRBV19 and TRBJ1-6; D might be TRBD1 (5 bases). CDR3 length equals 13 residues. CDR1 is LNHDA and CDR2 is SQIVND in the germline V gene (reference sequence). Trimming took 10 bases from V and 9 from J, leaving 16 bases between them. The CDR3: CAIDRGVGSPLHF. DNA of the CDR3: TGTGCCATTGACAGAGGGGTAGGTTCACCCCTCCACTTT.

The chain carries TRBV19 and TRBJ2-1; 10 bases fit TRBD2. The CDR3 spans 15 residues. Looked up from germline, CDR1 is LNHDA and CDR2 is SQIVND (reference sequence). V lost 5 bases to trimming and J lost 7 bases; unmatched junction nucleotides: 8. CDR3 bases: TGTGCCAGTAGTCCCACTAGCGGGGACCAGAATGAGCAGTTCTTC. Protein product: CASSPTSGDQNEQFF.

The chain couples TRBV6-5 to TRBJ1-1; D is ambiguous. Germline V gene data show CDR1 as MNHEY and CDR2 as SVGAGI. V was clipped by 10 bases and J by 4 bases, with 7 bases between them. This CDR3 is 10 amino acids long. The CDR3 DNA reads TGTGCCACCTGGGGCACTGAAGCTTTCTTT. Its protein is CATWGTEAFF.